A selection of T cell receptor beta chains follows, all from one sample in a study of tumor-infiltrating lymphocytes in primary liver carcinoma. TCRdb used MiXCR to reprocess the multiplex PCR reads, holding one entry per CDR3 protein. This sample has 250,000 to 350,000 distinct CDR3 sequences, with around three fifths found just once. Sequencing was performed on peripheral blood. The origin of the receptors is a woman in her twenties or thirties with primary liver carcinoma and hepatitis B virus infection. CDR3s leave out the opening cysteine and the closing phenylalanine or tryptophan. The D gene is left open where the match is weak.

>TRBV30|TRBD1|TRBJ1-1
AWSVLSGTARTEAF
>TRBV12-3/TRBV12-4|TRBD2|TRBJ2-1
TSNLSGTSGLEQF
>TRBV6-5|-|TRBJ2-7
AGSYSRTALAEQY
>TRBV10-1|-|TRBJ2-1
ASRRAAQF
>TRBV6-5|-|TRBJ1-5
ASGSLNHPQH
>TRBV6-1|TRBD2|TRBJ2-1
ASRGSGKTYNEHF
>TRBV6-5|TRBD2|TRBJ2-1
ASSVGPREGHNEQF
>TRBV12-3/TRBV12-4|-|TRBJ1-4
ASSNSDYYEKLF
>TRBV4-3|-|TRBJ2-7
ASSAHGDGGYERY
>TRBV7-8|TRBD2|TRBJ2-7
ASSLAWTSYEQY
>TRBV12-3/TRBV12-4|TRBD2|TRBJ2-7
VSSSPRGGLAGNSYEQY
>TRBV12-3/TRBV12-4|TRBD2|TRBJ2-5
ASRDGLAYETVTQY
>TRBV29-1|-|TRBJ1-2
SASGPSDYGYT
>TRBV12-3/TRBV12-4|-|TRBJ2-7
ASSLAGSNSYEQY
>TRBV30|TRBD2|TRBJ2-1
AWITSSGINEQF
>TRBV28|-|TRBJ1-6
ANRGSNELSPLH
>TRBV7-8|-|TRBJ2-1
ASRGGWGARHTKQF
>TRBV5-1|TRBD2|TRBJ2-1
ASSPLAGDYNEQF
>TRBV4-2|-|TRBJ1-3
ASSQDIAPSSGNTIY
>TRBV5-1|TRBD2|TRBJ2-5
ASSLSSGLAQETQY
>TRBV6-1|-|TRBJ2-5
ASSNGQYQETQY
>TRBV12-3/TRBV12-4|-|TRBJ2-7
ASSGRTASYEQC
>TRBV6-1|TRBD2|TRBJ2-3
ASSDPGTSIQDTQY
>TRBV6-2/TRBV6-3|-|TRBJ2-1
ASNIALGNNEQS
>TRBV7-9|-|TRBJ1-6
ASSLNSGSSPLH
>TRBV6-6|-|TRBJ1-1
ASTPPKTVNTEAF
>TRBV7-9|-|TRBJ1-6
ASSSKFVRDNSPLH
>TRBV11-3|-|TRBJ2-5
ASSFGGDLKTQY
>TRBV11-2|-|TRBJ2-1
AGSPGYEQF
>TRBV4-1|-|TRBJ1-2
ASSQEAHYGYI
>TRBV12-3/TRBV12-4|-|TRBJ1-2
ASNFIPARDLYGYT
>TRBV25-1|-|TRBJ2-1
ASSDPTGVEQF
>TRBV6-5|TRBD2|TRBJ2-1
ASSYGPREGQYEKF
>TRBV12-3/TRBV12-4|TRBD1|TRBJ1-1
ASSPDRASGSTEAF
>TRBV14|-|TRBJ2-7
ASSQDVYRGIYEQY
>TRBV5-4|TRBD1|TRBJ2-7
ASSLSGTGGEQY
>TRBV7-9|-|TRBJ2-3
ARSPGSAPRTDTQY
>TRBV12-3/TRBV12-4|TRBD2|TRBJ2-1
ASTRGGWSDGNNEQF
>TRBV4-3|-|TRBJ2-5
TSNPQGGTAETQY
>TRBV6-5|-|TRBJ1-1
ASSYTLIILGSGGEAF
>TRBV6-2/TRBV6-3|-|TRBJ2-1
ASSPWTARINNEQF
>TRBV5-4|TRBD2|TRBJ2-7
ASSLGAGGSQFEQY
>TRBV29-1|-|TRBJ2-2
SHLGYTGELF
>TRBV11-2|-|TRBJ2-7
ACRGEIYGQY
>TRBV25-1|-|TRBJ2-2
ASSELRENTGELF
>TRBV4-3|TRBD2|TRBJ2-1
ASSRNGGSYNEQF
>TRBV11-2|-|TRBJ1-5
ASSLNLGTSNQPQH
>TRBV7-9|-|TRBJ2-7
ASSGDLGGYEQY
>TRBV30|TRBD1|TRBJ1-1
AWDRQGNTEAF
>TRBV5-4|-|TRBJ2-5
ASSLGGRKETHY
>TRBV21-1|-|-
ASRDIQF
>TRBV11-2|TRBD2|TRBJ2-5
AGSFRAGAKETQY
>TRBV6-1|-|TRBJ2-3
AISQGPRTDTQY
>TRBV6-1|-|TRBJ2-4
ASRGSKNIQY
>TRBV4-2|TRBD2|TRBJ2-2
ASSQREVGELF
>TRBV7-9|TRBD1|TRBJ1-1
ASSLQGGATEAF
>TRBV11-2|-|TRBJ1-5
ASSLGAGDNQHQH